What follows are 2 T cell receptor beta chains derived from one specimen sequenced in a study of blood T cell repertoires in COVID-19. Some clones are missing from TCRdb's copy, which holds only in-frame ones; the method was immunoSEQ multiplex PCR. The sample records fewer than 500,000 clones, about 85% being singletons. Sequencing was done on a sample of PBMCs or T cells enriched from blood (not recorded which). The receptors here all came from a woman in her late teens or twenties with acute COVID-19.

The V and J genes are TRBV2 and TRBJ1-2; TRBD1 is a possible D gene (5 bases). Trimming removed 3 bases at V and 6 bases at J, with 8 bases between. CDR1 SNHLY and CDR2 FYNNEI come from the germline V gene. This CDR3 spans 12 amino acids. CDR3 protein: CASSDRANGYTF. CDR3 sequence (DNA): TGTGCCAGCAGTGACAGGGCAAATGGCTACACCTTC.

J is TRBJ1-2 and V is TRBV7-2; TRBD1 aligns across 9 bases. The V gene's germline CDR1 is SGHTA and CDR2 FQGNSA. J lost 6 bases, V lost 5 bases, and 10 bases had no gene match. This CDR3 region has 15 residues. The CDR3 DNA follows: TGTGCCAGCAGCCTAGAGTACAGGGGGCAGGATGGCTACACCTTC. This sequence encodes CASSLEYRGQDGYTF.